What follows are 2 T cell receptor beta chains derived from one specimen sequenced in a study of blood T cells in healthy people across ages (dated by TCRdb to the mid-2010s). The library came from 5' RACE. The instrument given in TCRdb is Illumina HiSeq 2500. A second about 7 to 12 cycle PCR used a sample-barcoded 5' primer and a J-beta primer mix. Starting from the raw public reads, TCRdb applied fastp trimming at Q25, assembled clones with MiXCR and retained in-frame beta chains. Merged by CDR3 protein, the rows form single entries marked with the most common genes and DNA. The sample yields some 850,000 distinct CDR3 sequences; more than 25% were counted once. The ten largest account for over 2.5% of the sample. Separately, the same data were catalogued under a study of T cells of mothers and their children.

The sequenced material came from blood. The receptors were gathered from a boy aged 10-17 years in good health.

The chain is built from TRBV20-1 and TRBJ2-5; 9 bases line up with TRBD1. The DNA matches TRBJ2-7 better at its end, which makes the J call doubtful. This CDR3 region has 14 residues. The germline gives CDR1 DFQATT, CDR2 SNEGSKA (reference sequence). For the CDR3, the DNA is TGCAGTGCTAAGGGGACAGGGCGAAGGAACGAGCAGTACTTC. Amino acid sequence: CSAKGTGRRNEQYF.

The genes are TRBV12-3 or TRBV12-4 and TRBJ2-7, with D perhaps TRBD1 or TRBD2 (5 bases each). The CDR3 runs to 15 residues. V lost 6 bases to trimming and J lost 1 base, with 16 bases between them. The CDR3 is CASRSDRDVSYEQYF. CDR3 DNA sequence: TGTGCCAGCAGGTCGGACCGGGACGTATCCTACGAGCAGTACTTC.